Included here is one T cell receptor beta chain sequence, with context. The V gene lost 5 bases and the J gene lost 2 bases, with 10 bases spanning the gap. CDR1 is MNHEY, CDR2 SVGAGI, per germline. The CDR3 is 13 residues long. This sample is part of a study of cytomegalovirus exposure and HLA in healthy donors. Profiling relied on immunoSEQ multiplex PCR, and the TCRdb table lists in-frame clones only, not all of them. In the table there are some 150,000 clones, around 90% of which are singletons. The rearrangement uses TRBV6-5 and TRBJ2-7; tentative D call: TRBD2 (5 bases). The source of this sequence is a woman aged 25 to 39 in good health and CMV-seropositive. The source material was PBMCs. The CDR3 is CASSTGLAYEQYF. As DNA, the CDR3 is TGTGCCAGCAGTACGGGATTGGCCTACGAGCAGTACTTC.